What follows describes a single T cell receptor beta chain. Germline lookup yields CDR1 MNHEY and CDR2 SMNVEV (reference sequence). V was pared by 5 bases and J by 9 bases, with 16 bases between. The CDR3 length is 13 residues. This entry comes from a study of blood T cell repertoires in COVID-19. Background on the study: Donors in the United States, Italy and Spain gave samples during acute or convalescent COVID-19.

Authors' processing steps: By means of reference gene primer amplification, nucleated cell counts were estimated. TCRdb's copy holds only in-frame clones and misses some; the assay was immunoSEQ multiplex PCR. The V and J calls and clone size are taken from that table; D and trimming were inferred from the DNA. Of roughly 380,000 clones in the sample, roughly 87% were seen once. Participant age was about 18 to 95 years, and participants resided in fewer than 30 US areas. Cohort allocation depended upon clinical history that participants reported. The chain combines TRBV27 with TRBJ1-1; unclear D gene. This TCR was recovered from a woman aged 25 to 45 who had recovered from COVID-19. Sequencing input: PBMCs or T cells enriched from blood (not recorded which). The CDR3 reads CASSPFQASQAFF. CDR3 sequence (DNA): TGTGCCAGCAGTCCCTTCCAAGCTTCCCAAGCTTTCTTT.